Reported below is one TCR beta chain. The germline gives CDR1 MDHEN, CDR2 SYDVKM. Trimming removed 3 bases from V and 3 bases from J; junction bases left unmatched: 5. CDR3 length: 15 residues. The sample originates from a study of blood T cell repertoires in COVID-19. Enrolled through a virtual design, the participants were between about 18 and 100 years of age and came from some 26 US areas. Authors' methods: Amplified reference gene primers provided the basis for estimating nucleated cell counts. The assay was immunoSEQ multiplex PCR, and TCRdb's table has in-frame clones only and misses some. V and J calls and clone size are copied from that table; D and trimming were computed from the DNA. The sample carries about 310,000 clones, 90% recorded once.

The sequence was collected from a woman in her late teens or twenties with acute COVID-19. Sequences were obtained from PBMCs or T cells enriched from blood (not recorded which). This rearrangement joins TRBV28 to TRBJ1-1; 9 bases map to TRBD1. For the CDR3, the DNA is TGTGCCAGCAGTTTTCCTTGGACAGGGGACACTGAAGCTTTCTTT. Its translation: CASSFPWTGDTEAFF.